These 31 T cell receptor beta chains were sequenced from one sample in a study of T cell repertoires in cytomegalovirus infection. Each CDR3 protein is one row after TCRdb ran MiXCR on the reads. The sample has about 360,000 distinct CDR3 sequences, 18% seen once. Material: PBMCs. These TCRs come from a human donor in good health (CMV status not recorded). Some clones in this sample may be carry-over from other donors' samples.

This clonotype came up many times. The chain is built from TRBV6-1 and TRBJ2-1; 10 bases line up with TRBD2. The length of the CDR3 is 15 residues. Germline V gene data show CDR1 as MNHNS and CDR2 as SASEGT. V shed 5 bases, J shed 6 bases, and the junction held 7 bases outside the gene matches. CDR3 coding DNA: TGTGCCAGCAGTTATATTAGCGGGGGGAGCAATGAGCAGTTCTTC. It translates to CASSYISGGSNEQFF.

This clonotype was observed a few times. The V gene is TRBV18, the J gene TRBJ2-6; D perhaps matches TRBD2 (7 bases). Germline-derived CDR1 and CDR2 are KGHSH and LQKENI. V was shortened by 2 bases and J by 4 bases, with 12 bases between the two germline ends. This CDR3 is built from 16 residues. The CDR3 coding sequence is TGTGCCAGCTCACCAGTAGGGGGGGCCGGGGCCAACGTCCTGACTTTC. Translating gives CASSPVGGAGANVLTF. The full variable domain, with the rest looked up from reference TRBV18 and TRBJ2-6, is NAGVMQNPRHLVRRRGQEARLRCSPMKGHSHVYWYRQLPEEGLKFMVYLQKENIIDESGMPKERFSAEFPKEGPSILRIQQVVRGDSAAYFCASSPVGGAGANVLTFGAGSRLTVL.

The gene calls are TRBV2 and TRBJ1-6, with D possibly TRBD1 on 5 matching bases. Germline loops: CDR1 SNHLY, CDR2 FYNNEI. With 6 bases removed from V and 10 bases from J, the gap between germline ends came to 13 bases. The CDR3 consists of 13 residues. CDR3 coding DNA: TGTGCCAGCAGGGTCGGACAAACCTCACCCCTCCACTTT. Encoded protein: CASRVGQTSPLHF.

Ten or more counts support this clonotype. This sequence joins TRBV7-2 and TRBJ2-5; D gene unclear. Trimming cost V 2 bases and J 1 base, with 5 bases left between them. CDR1 SGHTA and CDR2 FQGNSA come from the germline V gene. The CDR3 is made up of 13 amino acids. The CDR3 here is CASSLSFQETQYF. The CDR3 region has the DNA TGTGCCAGCAGCTTATCATTCCAAGAGACCCAGTACTTC.

The V and J genes are TRBV20-1 and TRBJ2-1; no reliable D call. The CDR3 loop spans 10 amino acids. Trimming cost V 4 bases and J 6 bases, with 4 bases left between them. Germline V lookup: CDR1 DFQATT, CDR2 SNEGSKA (reference sequence). CDR3: CSATSNEQFF. Written as DNA, the CDR3 is TGCAGTGCTACCAGCAATGAGCAGTTCTTC.

The genes are TRBV20-1 and TRBJ2-6, with D uncertain. Germline lookup yields CDR1 DFQATT and CDR2 SNEGSKA (reference sequence). With 5 bases removed from V and 4 bases from J, the gap between germline ends came to 6 bases. CDR3 size: 12 residues. CDR3 nucleotide sequence: TGCAGTGCTCGCGAGGGGGCCAACGTCCTGACTTTC. This gives the protein CSAREGANVLTF.

This clonotype showed up just a few times. The chain joins TRBV7-6 to TRBJ2-2; D is tentatively TRBD1 or TRBD2 (5 bases each). CDR1 and CDR2 from the germline V gene are SGHVS and FNYEAQ. The length of the CDR3 is 16 residues. V dropped 4 bases and J dropped 0 bases, with 12 bases sitting between them. CDR3: CASSSGGYANTGELFF. Here the CDR3 DNA reads TGTGCCAGCAGCTCTGGGGGTTACGCGAACACCGGGGAGCTGTTTTTT.

The gene calls are TRBV4-1 and TRBJ2-1; either TRBD1 or TRBD2 may supply D (5 bases each). This CDR3 is built from 15 residues. The V end was cut by 1 base, the J end by 6 bases, with 13 bases between. The V gene's germline CDR1 is MGHRA and CDR2 YSYEKL. The CDR3 protein is CASSQVLGVLNEQFF. The CDR3 bases are TGCGCCAGCAGCCAAGTGTTGGGGGTCCTCAATGAGCAGTTCTTC.

About this clonotype: An end of the junction differs from the germline gene, which may be a read error. The chain recombines TRBV7-2 with TRBJ2-3; 8 positions agree with TRBD2. Germline CDR1 and CDR2: SGHTA and FQGNSA. This CDR3 comprises 15 residues. This chain's CDR3 is CASSSSGRSTYTHDF. The CDR3 bases are TGTGCCAGCAGCTCGAGCGGGAGAAGCACATATACGCATGATTTT. Full variable domain (remainder filled in from reference TRBV7-2 and TRBJ2-3): GAGVSQSPSNKVTEKGKDVELRCDPISGHTALYWYRQSLGQGLEFLIYFQGNSAPDKSGLPSDRFSAERTGGSVSTLTIQRTQQEDSAVYLCASSSSGRSTYTHDFGPGTRLTVL.

This clonotype has only a few counts. The V and J genes are TRBV5-4 and TRBJ1-6; D is possibly TRBD1 (6 bases). Germline V gene data show CDR1 as SGHNT and CDR2 as YYREEE (reference sequence). The CDR3 totals 15 residues. Between the trimmed V and J ends, which lost 4 bases and 8 bases, there was a span of 16 bases. The CDR3 reads CASSIRDIPYSPLHF. The CDR3 DNA follows: TGTGCCAGCAGCATTCGGGACATCCCTTATTCACCCCTCCACTTT. Complete variable domain (other parts from reference TRBV5-4 and TRBJ1-6): ETGVTQSPTHLIKTRGQQVTLRCSSQSGHNTVSWYQQALGQGPQFIFQYYREEENGRGNFPPRFSGLQFPNYSSELNVNALELDDSALYLCASSIRDIPYSPLHFGNGTRLTVT.

The chain has TRBV6-1 and TRBJ1-1, with D uncertain. Germline V gives CDR1 MNHNS, CDR2 SASEGT. The CDR3 consists of 13 residues. The V end lost 2 bases, the J end lost 8 bases, and 12 bases lay between the germline ends. The CDR3 DNA reads as TGTGCCAGCAGTGAACTGGGTTTAGGAGAAGCTTTCTTT. As protein: CASSELGLGEAFF.

This clonotype was seen repeatedly, ten times or more. V gene TRBV7-2 combines with J gene TRBJ2-3; D perhaps matches TRBD1 (5 bases). This CDR3 comprises 13 residues. Between the trimmed V and J ends, which lost 3 bases and 5 bases, there was a span of 9 bases. Germline lookup yields CDR1 SGHTA and CDR2 FQGNSA. DNA of the CDR3: TGTGCCAGCAGCTTTCAGGGCTTAGATACGCAGTATTTT. It specifies CASSFQGLDTQYF. Full variable domain (rest looked up from reference TRBV7-2 and TRBJ2-3): GAGVSQSPSNKVTEKGKDVELRCDPISGHTALYWYRQSLGQGLEFLIYFQGNSAPDKSGLPSDRFSAERTGGSVSTLTIQRTQQEDSAVYLCASSFQGLDTQYFGPGTRLTVL.

In its sample, this clonotype was seen many times. The chain uses TRBV28 and TRBJ1-2; D perhaps matches TRBD1 (5 bases). The ends were cut back, 1 base at V and 4 bases at J, with 10 bases in the middle. Germline V gene data show CDR1 as MDHEN and CDR2 as SYDVKM. The CDR3 totals 14 residues. As DNA, the CDR3 is TGTGCCAGCAGTTTATACCGGGGGACCTATGGCTACACCTTC. Its protein is CASSLYRGTYGYTF.

For the CDR3, the DNA is TGTGCCAGCTCACCGTCGTCGAAGACAGGCAATGAGCAGTTCTTC. Translation: CASSPSSKTGNEQFF. The chain employs TRBV18 and TRBJ2-1; a possible D gene is TRBD1 (6 bases). The CDR3 loop spans 15 amino acids. CDR1 is KGHSH, CDR2 LQKENI, per germline. V gave up 3 bases and J gave up 6 bases, with 15 bases separating them.

The sample holds many counts of this clonotype. The J gene is TRBJ2-7, the V gene TRBV7-2; 7 bases map to TRBD2. Germline values: CDR1 SGHTA, CDR2 FQGNSA. The CDR3 runs 15 residues. The junction had 6 bases not matched to a gene; V was cut back by 4 bases and J by 0 bases. Written as DNA, the CDR3 is TGTGCCAGCAGCTCCAGCGGGGCGGCCTCCTACGAGCAGTACTTC. Translation: CASSSSGAASYEQYF.

This clonotype showed up many times. CDR3 loop: CASSPGQTTPQHF. CDR3 coding DNA: TGTGCCAGCAGTCCAGGACAGACTACCCCCCAGCATTTT. The V and J genes are TRBV7-2 and TRBJ1-5; D may be TRBD1 (6 bases). The CDR3 spans 13 residues. Trimming pared 6 bases from V and 10 bases from J, leaving 16 bases between. Germline V gives CDR1 SGHTA, CDR2 FQGNSA.

This clonotype has only a few counts. V and J are TRBV20-1 and TRBJ2-3; tentative D call: TRBD2 (6 bases). The CDR3 contains 17 residues. In germline, CDR1 is DFQATT, CDR2 SNEGSKA (reference sequence). V was cut by 2 bases and J by 3 bases, with 21 bases left in between. The CDR3 loop is CSARLAGPTHSTDTQYF. Written as DNA, the CDR3 is TGCAGTGCTAGATTGGCGGGACCCACCCACAGTACAGATACGCAGTATTTT.

The rearrangement uses TRBV20-1 and TRBJ2-3, with 8 bases lining up with TRBD1. The germline V gene encodes CDR1 DFQATT and CDR2 SNEGSKA (reference sequence). The CDR3 has 14 amino acids. After removal of 1 base from V and 4 bases from J, the junction contained 4 bases not matched to a gene. The CDR3, as DNA: TGCAGTGCTAGAGGGACAGGGACCTCAGATACGCAGTATTTT. Protein: CSARGTGTSDTQYF.

The table lists this clonotype with many counts. The chain joins TRBV7-2 to TRBJ2-5; D remains ambiguous. This CDR3 is 18 amino acids long. Germline V lookup: CDR1 SGHTA, CDR2 FQGNSA. Between the trimmed V and J ends, which lost 2 bases and 0 bases, there was a span of 19 bases. The CDR3 region is CASSLRPSGQTHQETQYF. CDR3 in DNA: TGTGCCAGCAGCTTAAGGCCCTCTGGCCAAACACACCAAGAGACCCAGTACTTC.

In this sample, this clonotype turned up a few times. The chain has TRBV2 and TRBJ1-1, with D maybe TRBD1 (5 bases). CDR3 size: 14 residues. Trimming removed 4 bases at V and 5 bases at J, with 14 bases between. The germline V gene encodes CDR1 SNHLY and CDR2 FYNNEI. The CDR3 loop reads CASSVRDGETEAFF. The CDR3 region has the DNA TGTGCCAGCAGTGTTAGGGACGGCGAGACTGAAGCTTTCTTT.

This clonotype came up many times. The chain couples TRBV7-2 to TRBJ1-3; D gene uncertain. Trimming removed 1 base from V and 0 bases from J, with 13 bases in between. The CDR3 consists of 17 residues. Germline V gene sequence: CDR1 SGHTA, CDR2 FQGNSA. In nucleotides, the CDR3 is TGTGCCAGCAGCTTAGTGGCAGCTGCCGTCTCTGGAAACACCATATATTTT. This sequence encodes CASSLVAAAVSGNTIYF.

This clonotype came up many times. Here the CDR3 DNA reads TGTGCCAGCACCAGGGGCTACAATGAGCAGTTCTTC. Translating it yields CASTRGYNEQFF. The rearrangement uses TRBV12-3 or TRBV12-4 and TRBJ2-1; tentatively, D is TRBD1 (6 bases). The CDR3 is 12 residues long. V gave up 7 bases and J gave up 3 bases, with 7 bases separating them.

This clonotype has ten or more counts. This sequence joins TRBV19 and TRBJ2-7; D gene uncertain. Trimming shortened V by 1 base and J by 4 bases, and 14 bases separated the two germline ends. This CDR3 is built from 15 residues. CDR1 is LNHDA and CDR2 is SQIVND in the germline V gene (reference sequence). In nucleotides, the CDR3 is TGTGCCAGTAGTATAGGCTACGGCCTGGGATACGAGCAGTACTTC. Protein sequence: CASSIGYGLGYEQYF.

The V and J genes are TRBV6-6 and TRBJ1-1; TRBD1 matches at 7 bases. CDR1 MNHNY and CDR2 SVGAGI come from the germline V gene (reference sequence). This CDR3 contains 15 residues. Trimming at V came to 5 bases and at J to 3 bases, leaving 9 bases not matched to a gene. The CDR3 sequence: CASSPTGLWDTEAFF. The CDR3 DNA sequence: TGTGCCAGCAGTCCGACAGGGTTGTGGGACACTGAAGCTTTCTTT.

This clonotype was counted many times. The chain couples TRBV11-2 to TRBJ1-2; no definite D call. This CDR3 is 15 amino acids long. V shed 5 bases and J shed 0 bases, with 13 bases lying between them. Germline V gene sequence: CDR1 SGHAT, CDR2 FQNNGV. CDR3 in DNA: TGTGCCAGCAGCCCGTCCTCCTGGGCTAACTATGGCTACACCTTC. Its protein is CASSPSSWANYGYTF.

This clonotype came up a few times. This sequence joins TRBV20-1 and TRBJ2-1, with TRBD2 identical over 11 bases. The CDR3 spans 15 residues. The germline V gene has CDR1 DFQATT and CDR2 SNEGSKA (reference sequence). J gave up 3 bases and V 3 bases, and 4 bases lay outside the gene matches. The chain's CDR3 is CSARTTSGGYNEQFF. CDR3 nucleotide sequence: TGCAGTGCTAGGACCACTAGCGGGGGCTACAATGAGCAGTTCTTC.

This clonotype has at least ten counts. J is TRBJ1-4 and V is TRBV7-8; 7 bases agree with TRBD1. This CDR3 is built from 12 residues. The germline CDR1 and CDR2 sequences are SGHVS and FQNEAQ. The V segment lost 3 bases and the J segment 15 bases; nucleotides outside the gene matches: 7. The CDR3 DNA reads as TGTGCCAGCAGCTTCAGTACTGGGACAGTGTTTTTT. It translates to CASSFSTGTVFF.

The genes are TRBV27 and TRBJ2-7, with D perhaps TRBD1 or TRBD2 (7 bases each). Germline V gene lookup returns CDR1 MNHEY and CDR2 SMNVEV (reference sequence). Trimming stripped 4 bases from V and 5 bases from J, with 33 bases between. This CDR3 region has 20 residues. The CDR3 DNA reads as TGTGCCAGCAGTTCATTGGGACTAATAGGACAGGCTACATTTGGGCACGAGCAGTACTTC. It encodes CASSSLGLIGQATFGHEQYF.

The chain carries TRBV11-2 and TRBJ2-3; D ambiguous. Trimming cost V 5 bases and J 3 bases, with 21 bases left between them. There are 17 residues in the CDR3. Germline V gene lookup returns CDR1 SGHAT and CDR2 FQNNGV. The CDR3 bases are TGTGCCAGCAGCCCACGCGGTTTTGGCAGGCCGACAGATACGCAGTATTTT. The encoded protein is CASSPRGFGRPTDTQYF.

This clonotype has at least ten counts. The V call is TRBV7-2, the J call TRBJ2-3; 8 nucleotides line up with TRBD2. Germline CDR1 is SGHTA and CDR2 is FQGNSA. The ends lost 3 bases at V and 6 bases at J; junction bases unmatched: 5. The CDR3 length is 14 residues. CDR3 amino acids: CASSLGGGRDTQYF. The CDR3 DNA sequence: TGTGCCAGCAGCTTGGGCGGGGGGAGGGATACGCAGTATTTT.

The CDR3 protein is CASSLGRQGETQYF. The CDR3 DNA reads as TGCGCCAGCAGCTTGGGGAGACAGGGAGAGACCCAGTACTTC. The V and J genes are TRBV5-1 and TRBJ2-5; TRBD1 aligns across 7 bases. The CDR3 has 14 amino acids. With V trimmed by 0 bases and J by 4 bases, 3 bases remained unmatched. The germline V gene has CDR1 SGHRS and CDR2 YFSETQ.